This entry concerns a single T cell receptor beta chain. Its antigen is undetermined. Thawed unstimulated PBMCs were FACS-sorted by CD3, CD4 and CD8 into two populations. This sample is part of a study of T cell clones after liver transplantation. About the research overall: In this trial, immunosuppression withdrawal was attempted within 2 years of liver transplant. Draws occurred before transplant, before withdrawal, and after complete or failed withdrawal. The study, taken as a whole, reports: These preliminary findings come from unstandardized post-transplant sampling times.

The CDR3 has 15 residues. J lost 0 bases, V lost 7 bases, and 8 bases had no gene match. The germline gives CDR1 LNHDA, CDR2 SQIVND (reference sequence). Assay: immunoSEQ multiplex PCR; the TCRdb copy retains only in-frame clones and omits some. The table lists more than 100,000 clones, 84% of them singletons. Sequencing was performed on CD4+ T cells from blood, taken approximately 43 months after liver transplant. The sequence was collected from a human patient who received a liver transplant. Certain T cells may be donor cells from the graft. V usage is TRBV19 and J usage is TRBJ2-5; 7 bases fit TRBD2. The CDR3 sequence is CASMHGSGNQETQYF. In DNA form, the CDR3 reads TGTGCCAGTATGCACGGCAGCGGGAACCAAGAGACCCAGTACTTC. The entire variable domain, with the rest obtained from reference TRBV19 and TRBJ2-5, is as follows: DGGITQSPKYLFRKEGQNVTLSCEQNLNHDAMYWYRQDPGQGLRLIYYSQIVNDFQKGDIAEGYSVSREKKESFPLTVTSAQKNPTAFYLCASMHGSGNQETQYFGPGTRLLVL.